This TCR beta chain appears in the sequencing data of a study of beta chain features in type 1 diabetes (dated 2018 in TCRdb). Turning to the overall study: No differences in mean age, gender distribution, total cell number or subset yield were found between patients and healthy donors. The study compared the TCRB repertoires of sorted circulating CD4+ T cell subsets in recently diagnosed type 1 diabetes patients with those in matched healthy donors. Regulatory and stem cell-like memory subsets were obtained from only 8 patients and about eight healthy donors, while naive and central memory subsets were obtained from all 28 donors. A total of over 90,000,000 sorted cells were examined across all samples, and a strong correlation was observed between cell number per subset and RNA yield.

Each donor gave one peripheral blood draw, averaging roughly 0.11 L, which was collected into heparinised tubes. Naive, central memory, regulatory and stem cell-like memory CD4+ T cells were sorted on a BD FACSAria II using a panel including CD45RO, CCR7, CD25, CD127, CD95 and CD27. Every sorted population had a purity above 95%. PBMCs were separated immediately by Lymphoprep density gradient centrifugation and were stained directly, without being cultured. So that batch effects would be minimized, each experiment stained and sorted samples in pairs, pairing one healthy donor with one patient. All of the isolated RNA was reverse transcribed with the High Capacity cDNA Reverse Transcription Kit, so expressed TCRB transcripts were sequenced. Naive, central memory and regulatory T cell samples underwent deep immunoSEQ sequencing, averaging roughly 3.3 million total reads per sample. Sorted cells were lysed in RLT buffer, and RNA was extracted using DNase-treated RNeasy Micro or Mini kits according to cell number. Each cell subset was processed separately to prevent cross-contamination, with patient and healthy donor samples processed together. The immunoSEQ multiplex PCR was used to amplify TCRB sequences from cDNA, generating 87-bp fragments that spanned the CDR3 region. Amplicons were sequenced on the Illumina HiSeq platform. Processing in the source paper ran as follows. PCR bias was corrected computationally using synthetic template baselines, and reads within Hamming distance 2 were collapsed, with unmergeable singletons discarded. Reads were aligned against IMGT so that V, D and J genes, CDR3 length and insertions or deletions at six rearrangement sites could be assigned. Clonotype counts were normalized to sorted cell number within each subset before computing true diversity and Gini coefficients with the tcR R package. The overlap coefficient, calculated on TCRB nucleotide sequences, was used to measure repertoire sharing. As a proxy for the pre-selection repertoire, out-of-frame TCRB sequences from naive cells were analyzed. In TCRdb, the immuneACCESS table is reduced to in-frame sequences with V and J assigned. These tables do not hold every clone; where another copy was compared, an unresolved V gene accounts for under half, and the others remain unexplained. That table furnishes V, J and clone size, whereas the DNA furnished D and trimming. Across this sample there are about 470,000 clones, with about 30% seen only once. The ten most abundant clones make up around 0.065% of the sample.

Looking up the germline V gene yields CDR1 MNHNS and CDR2 SASEGT. Spanning cysteine to phenylalanine, the CDR3 consists of 14 amino acids. Kept here is only the CDR3 DNA, which spans 42 bases and is read in frame from base 1. V and J are trimmed by 6 bases and 3 bases, and the gene matches miss 4 bases of the junction. This clone has only a few counts. The antigen it recognizes is unknown. No base quality values were provided; no much bigger clone lies one nucleotide off. Study-wide findings and limitations: Because small numbers of individuals were included in the HLA sub-analyses, any influence of HLA type on TCRB rearrangement was left unresolved. Fewer insertions and more nucleotide deletions at VDJ recombination sites were observed in patients with type 1 diabetes, implying thymic rearrangement abnormalities. Shorter templates might be favored by PCR, yet because patient and control samples were amplified and corrected together, any such skew would affect both groups equally. Naive, central memory and regulatory TCRB repertoires appeared more similar among patients than among healthy donors. Sequencing cDNA rather than genomic DNA could over-represent highly expressing activated cells, although activation and CD3 levels did not differ between groups. In all four CD4+ subsets, TCRB CDR3 length was moderately but significantly shorter in type 1 diabetes patients.

The receptor was derived from a man aged 18 to 29 in good health. Sequencing was performed on naive CD4+ T cells from blood. What this sample's cell subset or site label stands for: true naive CD4+ T cells. The rearranged chain carries TRBV6-1 and TRBJ2-5, with 10 middle bases fitting TRBD2. The sequenced DNA: TGTGCCAGCAGCCGAGGACTAGCGGAAGAGACCCAGTACTTC. This yields the protein CASSRGLAEETQYF.